Presented here are 5 T cell receptor beta chains from one specimen sequenced in a study of T cells in Graves' hyperthyroidism and ophthalmopathy. RNA transcripts served as the template for amplifying TCR beta CDR3 regions. The HTBI set primed first-round TCR CDR3 RT-PCR. TCRdb processed the multiplex PCR reads anew with MiXCR; each CDR3 protein has one entry. The top ten clones hold under 3.5% of a sample with about 610,000 distinct CDR3 sequences, about a sixth of them seen once. Sequencing was done on a sample of blood. These receptors all stem from a woman aged 40-49 years with Graves' ophthalmopathy.

This clonotype appeared a few times. The V gene is TRBV4-1, the J gene TRBJ2-7; TRBD1 aligns across 7 bases. Germline V gives CDR1 MGHRA, CDR2 YSYEKL. The CDR3 runs 15 residues. V was pared by 1 base and J by 0 bases, with 3 bases of the junction left unmatched. This CDR3 is CASSQGTGRSYEQYF. The CDR3 DNA is TGCGCCAGCAGCCAAGGGACAGGACGCTCCTACGAGCAGTACTTC.

This clonotype was recorded many times. The chain has TRBV3-1 and TRBJ2-1, with D maybe TRBD1 (5 bases). With 0 bases removed from V and 9 bases from J, the gap between germline ends came to 18 bases. CDR3 length equals 16 residues. Germline CDR1 reads LGHDT; CDR2 reads YNNKEL (reference sequence). CDR3 in DNA: TGTGCCAGCAGCCAAGAGTTGGAAGGGGCAGGTATTGAGCAGTTCTTC. Amino acids: CASSQELEGAGIEQFF.

J is TRBJ2-5 and V is TRBV19; TRBD1 is a possible D gene (6 bases). V gave up 4 bases and J gave up 4 bases, with 10 bases separating them. The CDR3 sequence is 13 residues long. Per germline, CDR1 LNHDA and CDR2 SQIVND (reference sequence). Written as DNA, the CDR3 is TGTGCCAGTAGTACAGGGGTCAGAGAGACCCAGTACTTC. Its translation: CASSTGVRETQYF.

This clonotype has only a few counts. The J gene is TRBJ2-7, the V gene TRBV7-9, with 8 positions matching TRBD2. With 1 base clipped from V and 7 bases from J, the junction kept 6 bases outside the gene matches. There are 14 residues in the CDR3. In germline, CDR1 is SEHNR, CDR2 FQNEAQ (reference sequence). The CDR3 reads CASSLVAGPWEQYF. The CDR3 DNA reads TGTGCCAGCAGCTTAGTAGCGGGACCTTGGGAGCAGTACTTC.

The sample holds a few counts of this clonotype. A junction end diverges from the germline sequence, so it may reflect a read error. V and J are TRBV28 and TRBJ2-3; 11 nucleotides line up with TRBD2. Germline CDR1 MDHEN, CDR2 SYDVKM. CDR3 size: 16 residues. The CDR3 nucleotides read TGTGCCAGCAGTTTAGCGACTAGCGGGACCACAGATACGCAGTGTTTT. Encoded protein: CASSLATSGTTDTQCF.